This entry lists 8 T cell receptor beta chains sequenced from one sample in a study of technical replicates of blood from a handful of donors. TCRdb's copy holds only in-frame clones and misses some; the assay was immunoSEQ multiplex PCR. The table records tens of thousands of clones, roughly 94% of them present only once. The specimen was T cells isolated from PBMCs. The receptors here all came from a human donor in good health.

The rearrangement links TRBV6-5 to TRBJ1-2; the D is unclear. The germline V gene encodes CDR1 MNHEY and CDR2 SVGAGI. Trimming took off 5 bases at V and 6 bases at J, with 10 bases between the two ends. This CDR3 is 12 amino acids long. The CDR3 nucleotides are TGTGCCAGCAGTGGCACCGCGGATGGCTACACCTTC. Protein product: CASSGTADGYTF.

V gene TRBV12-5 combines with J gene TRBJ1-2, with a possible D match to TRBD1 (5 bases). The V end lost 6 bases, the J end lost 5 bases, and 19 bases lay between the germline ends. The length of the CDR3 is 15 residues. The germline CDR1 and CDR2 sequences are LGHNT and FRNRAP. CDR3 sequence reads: CASGDPGSPLYGYTF. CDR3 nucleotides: TGTGCTAGTGGGGATCCAGGGTCCCCTCTTTATGGCTACACCTTC.

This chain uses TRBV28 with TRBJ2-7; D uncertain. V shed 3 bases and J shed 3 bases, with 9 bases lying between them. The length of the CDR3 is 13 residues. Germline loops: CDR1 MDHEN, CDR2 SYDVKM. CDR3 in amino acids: CASSLARFYEQYF. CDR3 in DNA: TGTGCCAGCAGTTTGGCTAGGTTCTACGAGCAGTACTTC.

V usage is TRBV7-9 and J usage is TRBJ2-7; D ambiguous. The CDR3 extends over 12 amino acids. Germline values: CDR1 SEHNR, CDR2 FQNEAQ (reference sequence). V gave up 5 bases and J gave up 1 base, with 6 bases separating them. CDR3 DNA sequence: TGTGCCAGCAGCCGTACTTCCTACGAGCAGTACTTC. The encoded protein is CASSRTSYEQYF.

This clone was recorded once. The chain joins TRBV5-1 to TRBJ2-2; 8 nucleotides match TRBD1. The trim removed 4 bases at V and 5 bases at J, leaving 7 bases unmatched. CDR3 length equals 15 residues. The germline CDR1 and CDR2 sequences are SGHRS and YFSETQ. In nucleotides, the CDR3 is TGCGCCAGCAGCCACGACAGGGGCGGGACCGGGGAGCTGTTTTTT. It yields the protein CASSHDRGGTGELFF.

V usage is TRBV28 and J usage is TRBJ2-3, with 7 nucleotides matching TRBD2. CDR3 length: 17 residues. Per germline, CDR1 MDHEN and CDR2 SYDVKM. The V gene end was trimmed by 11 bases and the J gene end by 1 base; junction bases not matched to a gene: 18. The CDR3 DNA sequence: TGTGCCTCATACCCGATGGGAGGGTCGGGAGGCACAGATACGCAGTATTTT. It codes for CASYPMGGSGGTDTQYF.

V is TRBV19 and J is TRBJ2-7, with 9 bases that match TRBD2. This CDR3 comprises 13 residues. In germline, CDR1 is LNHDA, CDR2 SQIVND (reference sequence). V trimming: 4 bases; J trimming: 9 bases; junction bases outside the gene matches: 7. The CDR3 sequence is CASSSLAGDGQYF. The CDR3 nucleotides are TGTGCCAGTAGTAGCTTAGCGGGAGACGGGCAGTACTTC.

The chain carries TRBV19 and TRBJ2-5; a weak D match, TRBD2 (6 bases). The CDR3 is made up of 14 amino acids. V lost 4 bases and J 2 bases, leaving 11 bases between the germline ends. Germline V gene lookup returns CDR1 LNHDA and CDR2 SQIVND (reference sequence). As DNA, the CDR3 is TGTGCCAGTAGTAAGGGACTGCTTCAAGAGACCCAGTACTTC. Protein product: CASSKGLLQETQYF.